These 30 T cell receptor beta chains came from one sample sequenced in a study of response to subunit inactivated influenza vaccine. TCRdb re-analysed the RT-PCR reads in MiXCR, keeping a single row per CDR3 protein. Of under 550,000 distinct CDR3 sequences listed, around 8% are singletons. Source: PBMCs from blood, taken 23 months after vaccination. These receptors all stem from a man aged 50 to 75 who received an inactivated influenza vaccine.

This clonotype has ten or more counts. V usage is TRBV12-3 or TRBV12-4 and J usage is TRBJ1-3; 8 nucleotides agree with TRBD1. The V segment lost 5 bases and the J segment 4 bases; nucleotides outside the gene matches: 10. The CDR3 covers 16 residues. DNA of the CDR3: TGTGCCAGCAGTGGCGGACAGGGACTGAGCGGAAACACCATATATTTT. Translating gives CASSGGQGLSGNTIYF.

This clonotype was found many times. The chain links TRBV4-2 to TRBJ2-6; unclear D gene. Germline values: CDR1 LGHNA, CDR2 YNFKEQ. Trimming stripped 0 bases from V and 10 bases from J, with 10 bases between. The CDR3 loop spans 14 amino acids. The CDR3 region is CASSQDRALNVLTF. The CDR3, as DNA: TGTGCCAGCAGCCAAGATCGGGCGCTTAACGTCCTGACTTTC.

The CDR3 DNA reads TGTGCCAGCAGCTTATCAGGGGGTTACACCGGGGAGCTGTTTTTT. Its translation: CASSLSGGYTGELFF. The V gene is TRBV7-2, the J gene TRBJ2-2, with 7 bases identical to TRBD1. The CDR3 totals 15 residues. V shed 2 bases, J shed 3 bases, and the junction held 3 bases outside the gene matches. Germline-derived CDR1 and CDR2 are SGHTA and FQGNSA.

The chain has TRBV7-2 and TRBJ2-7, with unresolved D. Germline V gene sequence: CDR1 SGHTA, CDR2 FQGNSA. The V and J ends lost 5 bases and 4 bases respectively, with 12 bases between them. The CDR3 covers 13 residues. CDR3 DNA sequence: TGTGCCAGCAGCCCCGTCGTAATTTACGAGCAGTACTTC. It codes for CASSPVVIYEQYF. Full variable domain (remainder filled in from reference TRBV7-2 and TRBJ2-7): GAGVSQSPSNKVTEKGKDVELRCDPISGHTALYWYRQSLGQGLEFLIYFQGNSAPDKSGLPSDRFSAERTGGSVSTLTIQRTQQEDSAVYLCASSPVVIYEQYFGPGTRLTVT.

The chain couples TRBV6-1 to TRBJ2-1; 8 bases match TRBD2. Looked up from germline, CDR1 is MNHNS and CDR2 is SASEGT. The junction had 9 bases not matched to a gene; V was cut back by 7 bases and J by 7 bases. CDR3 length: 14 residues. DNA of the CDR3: TGTGCCAGCACCCATCCCGGGGGGGAAAATGAGCAGTTCTTC. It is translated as CASTHPGGENEQFF.

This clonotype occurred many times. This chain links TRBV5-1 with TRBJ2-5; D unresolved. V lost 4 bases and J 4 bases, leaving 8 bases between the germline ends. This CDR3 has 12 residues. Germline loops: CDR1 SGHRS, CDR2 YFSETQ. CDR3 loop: CASSLKSETQYF. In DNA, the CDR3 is TGCGCCAGCAGCCTTAAATCAGAGACCCAGTACTTC. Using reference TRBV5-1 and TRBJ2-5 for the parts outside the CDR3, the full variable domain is KAGVTQTPRYLIKTRGQQVTLSCSPISGHRSVSWYQQTPGQGLQFLFEYFSETQRNKGNFPGRFSGRQFSNSRSEMNVSTLELGDSALYLCASSLKSETQYFGPGTRLLVL.

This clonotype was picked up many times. The CDR3 DNA reads as TGCAGCGCCGAAACTAGCGGGTTCGAGAATGAGCAGTTCTTC. Amino acids: CSAETSGFENEQFF. V gene TRBV29-1 combines with J gene TRBJ2-1, with 9 positions matching TRBD2. This CDR3 spans 14 amino acids. V shed 7 bases and J 7 bases; nucleotides not matched to a gene: 11. The V gene's germline CDR1 is SQVTM and CDR2 ANQGSEA.

The CDR3 sequence: CASSLGLGRSTDTQYF. The CDR3 nucleotides read TGTGCCAGCAGTTTAGGTCTGGGACGGTCCACAGATACGCAGTATTTT. The rearrangement links TRBV12-3 or TRBV12-4 to TRBJ2-3, with D perhaps matching TRBD1 or TRBD2 (5 bases each). This CDR3 comprises 16 residues. Trimming removed 1 base from V and 2 bases from J, with 13 bases in between.

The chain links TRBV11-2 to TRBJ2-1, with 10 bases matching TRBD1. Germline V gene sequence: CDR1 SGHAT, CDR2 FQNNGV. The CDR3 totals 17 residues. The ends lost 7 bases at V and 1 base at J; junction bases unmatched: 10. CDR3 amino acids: CASTLNWDRGSYNEQFF. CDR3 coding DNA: TGTGCCAGCACCCTAAACTGGGACAGGGGTTCCTACAATGAGCAGTTCTTC.

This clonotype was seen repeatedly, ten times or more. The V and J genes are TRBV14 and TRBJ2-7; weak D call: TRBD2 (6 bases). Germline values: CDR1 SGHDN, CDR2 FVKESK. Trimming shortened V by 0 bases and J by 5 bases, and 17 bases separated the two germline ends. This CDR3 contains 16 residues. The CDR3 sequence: CASSQEWWLACNEQYF. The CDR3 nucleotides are TGTGCCAGCAGCCAAGAATGGTGGCTAGCGTGCAACGAGCAGTACTTC.

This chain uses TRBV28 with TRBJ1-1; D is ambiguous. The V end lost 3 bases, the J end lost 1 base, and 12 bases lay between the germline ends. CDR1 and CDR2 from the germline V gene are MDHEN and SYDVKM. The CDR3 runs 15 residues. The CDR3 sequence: CASSLGWGWNTEAFF. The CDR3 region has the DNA TGTGCCAGCAGTTTGGGGTGGGGTTGGAACACTGAAGCTTTCTTT.

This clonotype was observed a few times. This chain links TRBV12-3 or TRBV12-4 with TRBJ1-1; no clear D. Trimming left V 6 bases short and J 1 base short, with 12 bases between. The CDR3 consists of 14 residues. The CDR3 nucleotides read TGTGCCAGCAGCTACACCCGGGAGAACACTGAAGCTTTCTTT. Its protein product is CASSYTRENTEAFF.

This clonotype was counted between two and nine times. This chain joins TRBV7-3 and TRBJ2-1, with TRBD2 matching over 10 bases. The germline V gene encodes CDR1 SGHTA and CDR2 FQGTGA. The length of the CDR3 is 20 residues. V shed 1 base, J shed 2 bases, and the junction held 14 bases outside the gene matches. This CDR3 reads CASSLNFTSGISPPYNEQFF. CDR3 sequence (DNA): TGTGCCAGCAGCTTAAATTTTACTAGCGGGATAAGCCCCCCCTACAATGAGCAGTTCTTC. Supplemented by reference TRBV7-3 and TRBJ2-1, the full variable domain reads GAGVSQTPSNKVTEKGKYVELRCDPISGHTALYWYRQSLGQGPEFLIYFQGTGAADDSGLPNDRFFAVRPEGSVSTLKIQRTERGDSAVYLCASSLNFTSGISPPYNEQFFGPGTRLTVL.

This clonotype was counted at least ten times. The CDR3 sequence is CASSRQSGPAGELFF. The CDR3, as DNA: TGTGCCAGCAGCCGCCAGTCGGGGCCGGCCGGGGAGCTGTTTTTT. The rearrangement uses TRBV6-1 and TRBJ2-2; TRBD1 or TRBD2 may be the D gene (5 bases each). The CDR3 has 15 amino acids. Germline values: CDR1 MNHNS, CDR2 SASEGT. The V gene lost 6 bases and the J gene lost 6 bases, with 17 bases spanning the gap.

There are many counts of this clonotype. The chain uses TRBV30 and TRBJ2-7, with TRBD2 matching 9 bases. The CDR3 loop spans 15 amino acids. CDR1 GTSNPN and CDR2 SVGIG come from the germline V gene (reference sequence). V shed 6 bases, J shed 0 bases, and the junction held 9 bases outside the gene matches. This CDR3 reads CACCGGGGNSYEQYF. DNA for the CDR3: TGTGCCTGTTGCGGGGGGGGCGGAAACTCCTACGAGCAGTACTTC. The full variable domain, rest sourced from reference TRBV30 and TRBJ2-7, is SQTIHQWPATLVQPVGSPLSLECTVEGTSNPNLYWYRQAAGRGLQLLFYSVGIGQISSEVPQNLSASRPQDRQFILSSKKLLLSDSGFYLCACCGGGGNSYEQYFGPGTRLTVT.

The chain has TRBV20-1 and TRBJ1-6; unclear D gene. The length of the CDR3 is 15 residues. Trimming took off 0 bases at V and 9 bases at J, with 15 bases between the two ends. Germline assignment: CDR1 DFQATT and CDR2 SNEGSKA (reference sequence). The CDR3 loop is CSARDHDHSSSPLHF. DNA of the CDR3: TGCAGTGCTAGAGATCACGATCACTCGAGTTCACCCCTCCACTTT.

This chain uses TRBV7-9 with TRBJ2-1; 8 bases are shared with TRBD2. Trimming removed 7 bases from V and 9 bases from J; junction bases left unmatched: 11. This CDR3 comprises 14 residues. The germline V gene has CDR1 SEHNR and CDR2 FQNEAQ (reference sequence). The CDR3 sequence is CASNLGTRGGEQFF. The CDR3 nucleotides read TGTGCCAGCAACCTGGGGACTAGGGGGGGTGAGCAGTTCTTC.

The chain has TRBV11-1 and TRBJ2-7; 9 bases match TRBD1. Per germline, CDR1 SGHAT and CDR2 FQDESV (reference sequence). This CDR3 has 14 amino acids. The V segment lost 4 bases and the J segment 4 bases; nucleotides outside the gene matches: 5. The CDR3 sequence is CASSSPGTGYEQYF. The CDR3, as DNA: TGTGCCAGCAGCTCCCCCGGGACAGGGTACGAGCAGTACTTC.

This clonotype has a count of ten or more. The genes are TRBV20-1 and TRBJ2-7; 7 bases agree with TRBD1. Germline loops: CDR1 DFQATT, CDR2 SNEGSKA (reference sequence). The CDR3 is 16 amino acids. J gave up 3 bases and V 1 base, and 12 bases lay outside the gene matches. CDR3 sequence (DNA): TGCAGTGCTAGAGGAGGTAAAAGGGGGCGGCTCTACGAGCAGTACTTC. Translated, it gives CSARGGKRGRLYEQYF.

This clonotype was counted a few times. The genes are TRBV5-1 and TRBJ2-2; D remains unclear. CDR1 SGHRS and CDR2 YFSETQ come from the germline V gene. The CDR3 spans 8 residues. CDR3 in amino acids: CGLGELFF. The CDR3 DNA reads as TGCGGCCTCGGGGAGCTGTTTTTT.

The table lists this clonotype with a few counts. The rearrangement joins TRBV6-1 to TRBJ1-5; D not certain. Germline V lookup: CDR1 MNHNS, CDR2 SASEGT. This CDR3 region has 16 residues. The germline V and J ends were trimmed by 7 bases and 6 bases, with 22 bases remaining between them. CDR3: CASNLKNSGISQPQHF. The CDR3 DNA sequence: TGTGCCAGCAACCTAAAGAATTCCGGAATTAGTCAGCCCCAGCATTTT.

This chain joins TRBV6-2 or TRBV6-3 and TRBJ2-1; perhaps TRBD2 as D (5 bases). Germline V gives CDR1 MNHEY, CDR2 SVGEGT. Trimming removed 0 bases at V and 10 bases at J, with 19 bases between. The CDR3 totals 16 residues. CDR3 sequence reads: CASSYSGGSFLGEQFF. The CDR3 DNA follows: TGTGCCAGCAGTTACTCGGGCGGGTCATTCCTCGGGGAGCAGTTCTTC.

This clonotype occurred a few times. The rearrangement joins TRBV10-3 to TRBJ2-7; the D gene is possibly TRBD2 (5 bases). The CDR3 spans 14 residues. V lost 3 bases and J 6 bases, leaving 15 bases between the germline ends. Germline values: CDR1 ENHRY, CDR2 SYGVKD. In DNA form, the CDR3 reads TGTGCCATCAGTGATCCCCGGGCTAGCCGCGAGCAGTACTTC. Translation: CAISDPRASREQYF.

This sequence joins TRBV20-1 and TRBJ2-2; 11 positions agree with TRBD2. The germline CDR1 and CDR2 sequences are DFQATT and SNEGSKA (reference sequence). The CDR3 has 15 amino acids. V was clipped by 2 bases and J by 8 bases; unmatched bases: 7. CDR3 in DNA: TGCAGTGCTAGATCTAGCGGGAGGCTGGGAGGGGAGCTGTTTTTT. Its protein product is CSARSSGRLGGELFF.

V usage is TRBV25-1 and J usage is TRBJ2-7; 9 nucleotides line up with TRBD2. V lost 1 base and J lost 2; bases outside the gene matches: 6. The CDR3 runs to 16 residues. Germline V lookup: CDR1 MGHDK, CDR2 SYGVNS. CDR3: CASSELRLAGTYEQYF. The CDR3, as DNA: TGTGCCAGCAGTGAATTAAGGCTAGCGGGGACCTACGAGCAGTACTTC.

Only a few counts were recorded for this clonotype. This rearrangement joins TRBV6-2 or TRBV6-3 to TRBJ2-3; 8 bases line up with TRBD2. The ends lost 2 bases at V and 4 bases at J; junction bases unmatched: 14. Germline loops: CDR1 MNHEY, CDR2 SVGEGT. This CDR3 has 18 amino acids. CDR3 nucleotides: TGTGCCAGCAGTTACGTCCGCGGGAGGCTTGGTTTCGCAGATACGCAGTATTTT. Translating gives CASSYVRGRLGFADTQYF.

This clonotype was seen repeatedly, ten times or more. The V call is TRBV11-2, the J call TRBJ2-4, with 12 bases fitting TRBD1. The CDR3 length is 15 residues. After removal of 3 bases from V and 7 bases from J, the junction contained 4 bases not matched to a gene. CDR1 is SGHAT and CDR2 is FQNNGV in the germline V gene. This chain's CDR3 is CASSLGQGARNIQYF. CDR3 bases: TGTGCCAGCAGCTTGGGACAGGGGGCGAGGAACATTCAGTACTTC.

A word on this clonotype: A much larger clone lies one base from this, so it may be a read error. CDR3 DNA: TGTGCCAGCGGTTACTTTCTAGCGCCGGAGGAGCAGTACTTC. Protein sequence: CASGYFLAPEEQYF. The J gene is TRBJ2-7, the V gene TRBV6-2 or TRBV6-3; TRBD2 might be the D (6 bases). Germline CDR1 is MNHEY and CDR2 is SVGEGT. The CDR3 is made up of 14 amino acids.

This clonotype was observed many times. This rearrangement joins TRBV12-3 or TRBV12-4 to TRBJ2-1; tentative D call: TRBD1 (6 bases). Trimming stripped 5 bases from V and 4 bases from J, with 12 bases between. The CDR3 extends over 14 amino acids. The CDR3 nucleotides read TGTGCCAGCAGTCGACAGGAGAGTTACAATGAGCAGTTCTTC. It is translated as CASSRQESYNEQFF.

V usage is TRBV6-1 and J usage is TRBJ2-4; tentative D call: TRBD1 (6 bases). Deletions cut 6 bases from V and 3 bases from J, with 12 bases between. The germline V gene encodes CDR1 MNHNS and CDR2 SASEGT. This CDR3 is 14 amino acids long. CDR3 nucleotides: TGTGCCAGCAGGTCACCAGGGGACAAAAACATTCAGTACTTC. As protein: CASRSPGDKNIQYF.